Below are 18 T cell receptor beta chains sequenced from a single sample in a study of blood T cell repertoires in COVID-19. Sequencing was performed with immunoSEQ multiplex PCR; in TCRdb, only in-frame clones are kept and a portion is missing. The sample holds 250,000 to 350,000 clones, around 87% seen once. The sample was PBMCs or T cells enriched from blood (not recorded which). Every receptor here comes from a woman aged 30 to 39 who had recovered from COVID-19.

CDR3 loop: CASSYGTEKTQYF. The CDR3 DNA follows: TGCGCCAGCAGCTACGGGACAGAAAAGACCCAGTACTTC. V gene TRBV5-1 combines with J gene TRBJ2-5; 7 bases are shared with TRBD1. This CDR3 comprises 13 residues. V lost 3 bases to trimming and J lost 6 bases; unmatched junction nucleotides: 5. Germline assignment: CDR1 SGHRS and CDR2 YFSETQ.

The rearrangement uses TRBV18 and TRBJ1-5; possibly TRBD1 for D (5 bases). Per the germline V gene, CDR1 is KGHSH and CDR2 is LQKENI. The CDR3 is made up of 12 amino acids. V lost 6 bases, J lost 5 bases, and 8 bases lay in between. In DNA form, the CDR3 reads TGTGCCAGCTCGACAGAGGATCAGCCCCAGCATTTT. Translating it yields CASSTEDQPQHF.

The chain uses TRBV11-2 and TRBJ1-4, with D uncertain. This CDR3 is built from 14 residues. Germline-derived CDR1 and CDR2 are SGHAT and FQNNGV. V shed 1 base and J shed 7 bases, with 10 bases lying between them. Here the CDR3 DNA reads TGTGCCAGCAGCTTAGTCGGGGTCGGTGAAAAACTGTTTTTT. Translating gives CASSLVGVGEKLFF. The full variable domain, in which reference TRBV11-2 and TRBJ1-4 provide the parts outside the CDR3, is EAGVAQSPRYKIIEKRQSVAFWCNPISGHATLYWYQQILGQGPKLLIQFQNNGVVDDSQLPKDRFSAERLKGVDSTLKIQPAKLEDSAVYLCASSLVGVGEKLFFGSGTQLSVL.

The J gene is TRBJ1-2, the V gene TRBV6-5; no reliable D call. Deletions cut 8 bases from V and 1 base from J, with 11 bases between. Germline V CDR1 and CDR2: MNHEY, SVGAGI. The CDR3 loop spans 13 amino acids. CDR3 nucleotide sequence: TGTGCCAGCCAGACGGGTTTTAACTATGGCTACACCTTC. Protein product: CASQTGFNYGYTF.

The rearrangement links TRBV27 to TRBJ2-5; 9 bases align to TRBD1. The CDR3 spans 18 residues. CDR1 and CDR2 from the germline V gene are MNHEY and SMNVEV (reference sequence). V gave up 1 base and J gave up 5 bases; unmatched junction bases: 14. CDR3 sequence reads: CASSLWGPGQGGRETQYF. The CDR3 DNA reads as TGTGCCAGCAGTTTATGGGGACCGGGACAGGGAGGACGGGAGACCCAGTACTTC.

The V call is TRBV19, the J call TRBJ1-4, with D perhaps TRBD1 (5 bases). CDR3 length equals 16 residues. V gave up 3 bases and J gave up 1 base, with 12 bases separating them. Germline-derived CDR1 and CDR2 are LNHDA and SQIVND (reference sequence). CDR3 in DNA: TGTGCCAGTAGTATTGGGACTAGGCTAACTAATGAAAAACTGTTTTTT. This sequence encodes CASSIGTRLTNEKLFF.

The CDR3 nucleotides read TGTGCCAGCAGCTTAGCGCTGGGACAGGGGGGTCAGGGCTACACCTTC. Translated: CASSLALGQGGQGYTF. The chain has TRBV7-9 and TRBJ1-2; 11 nucleotides line up with TRBD1. The V gene's germline CDR1 is SEHNR and CDR2 FQNEAQ (reference sequence). CDR3 length: 16 amino acids. V lost 0 bases, J lost 8 bases, and 8 bases stayed unmatched.

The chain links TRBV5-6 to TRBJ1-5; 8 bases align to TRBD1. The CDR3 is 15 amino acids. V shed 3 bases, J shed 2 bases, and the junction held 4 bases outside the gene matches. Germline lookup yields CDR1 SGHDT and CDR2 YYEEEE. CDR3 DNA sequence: TGTGCCAGCAGCTCCCAGGGGGCCGGCAATCAGCCCCAGCATTTT. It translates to CASSSQGAGNQPQHF.

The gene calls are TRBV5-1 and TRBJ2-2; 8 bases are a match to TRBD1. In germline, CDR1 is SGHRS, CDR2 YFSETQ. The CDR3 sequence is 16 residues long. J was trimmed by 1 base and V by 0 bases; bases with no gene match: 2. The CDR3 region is CASSLATGVNTGELFF. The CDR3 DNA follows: TGCGCCAGCAGCTTGGCGACAGGGGTGAACACCGGGGAGCTGTTTTTT.

CDR3 sequence: CASTHQGNHEQYF. The CDR3, as DNA: TGCGCCAGCACCCATCAGGGGAACCACGAGCAGTACTTC. The genes are TRBV23-1 and TRBJ2-7, with D maybe TRBD1 (6 bases). TRBV23-1 is an open reading frame whose function is uncertain. The CDR3 spans 13 residues. Trimming cost V 7 bases and J 5 bases, with 15 bases left between them.

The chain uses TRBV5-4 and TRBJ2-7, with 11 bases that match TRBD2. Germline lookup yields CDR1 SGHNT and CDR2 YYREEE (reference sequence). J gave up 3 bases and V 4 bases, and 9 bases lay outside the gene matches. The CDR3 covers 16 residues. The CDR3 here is CASSTYSGGAFYEQYF. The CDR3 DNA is TGTGCCAGCAGCACCTATAGCGGGGGGGCCTTCTACGAGCAGTACTTC.

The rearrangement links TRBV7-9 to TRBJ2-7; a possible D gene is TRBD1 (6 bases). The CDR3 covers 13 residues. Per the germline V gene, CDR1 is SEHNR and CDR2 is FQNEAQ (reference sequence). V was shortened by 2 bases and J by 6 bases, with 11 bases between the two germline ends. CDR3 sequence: CASSLFGGGEQYF. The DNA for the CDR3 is TGTGCCAGCAGCTTATTTGGGGGCGGCGAGCAGTACTTC.

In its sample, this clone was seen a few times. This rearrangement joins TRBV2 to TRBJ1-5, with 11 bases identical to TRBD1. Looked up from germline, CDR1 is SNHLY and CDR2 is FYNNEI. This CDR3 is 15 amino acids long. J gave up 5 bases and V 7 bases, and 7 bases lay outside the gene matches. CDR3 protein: CASTGGTGGDQPQHF. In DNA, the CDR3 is TGTGCCAGCACTGGAGGGACAGGGGGTGATCAGCCCCAGCATTTT.

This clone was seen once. CDR3 sequence: CASSLSGGGPRTDTQYF. The CDR3 nucleotides are TGTGCCAGCAGCTTGTCAGGCGGGGGGCCCCGCACAGATACGCAGTATTTT. The chain recombines TRBV5-4 with TRBJ2-3, with 8 bases identical to TRBD2. From germline, CDR1 is SGHNT and CDR2 YYREEE (reference sequence). J gave up 1 base and V 1 base, and 8 bases lay outside the gene matches. The CDR3 sequence is 17 residues long.

CDR3 coding DNA: TGTGCCAGCAGTCCTAGGGTCAGTAGCGGGGGGACTTACGAGCAGTACTTC. Translating gives CASSPRVSSGGTYEQYF. V usage is TRBV27 and J usage is TRBJ2-7; 10 nucleotides line up with TRBD2. The CDR3 spans 17 residues. The germline V gene has CDR1 MNHEY and CDR2 SMNVEV (reference sequence). V shed 5 bases and J 4 bases; nucleotides not matched to a gene: 14.

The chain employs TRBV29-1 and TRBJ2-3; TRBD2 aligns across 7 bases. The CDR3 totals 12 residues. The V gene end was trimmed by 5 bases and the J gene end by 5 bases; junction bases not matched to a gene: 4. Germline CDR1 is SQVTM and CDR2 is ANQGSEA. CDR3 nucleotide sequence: TGCAGCGTTCAGCGGGGAGGAGATACGCAGTATTTT. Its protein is CSVQRGGDTQYF.

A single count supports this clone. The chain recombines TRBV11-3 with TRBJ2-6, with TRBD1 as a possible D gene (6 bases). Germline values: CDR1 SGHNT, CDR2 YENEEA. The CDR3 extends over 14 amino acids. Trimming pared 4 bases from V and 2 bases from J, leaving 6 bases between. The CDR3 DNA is TGTGCCAGCAGCTCAGGGGCTGGGGCCAACGTCCTGACTTTC. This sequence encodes CASSSGAGANVLTF.

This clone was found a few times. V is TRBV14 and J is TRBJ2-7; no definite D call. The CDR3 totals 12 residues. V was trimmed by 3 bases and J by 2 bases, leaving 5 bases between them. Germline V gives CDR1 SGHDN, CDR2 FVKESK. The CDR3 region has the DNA TGTGCCAGCAGCCAGCGTCCCTACGAGCAGTACTTC. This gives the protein CASSQRPYEQYF.